Listed below are T cell receptor beta chains from one sample, sequenced in a study of cytomegalovirus exposure and HLA in healthy donors. TCRdb's copy holds only in-frame clones and misses some; the assay was immunoSEQ multiplex PCR. The profile covers 65,000 or so clones, with about 91% appearing a single time and 1% to 1.5% taken by the ten largest. The material sequenced was PBMCs. These receptor sequences come from a woman between 18 and 29 years old in good health and CMV-seronegative. The CDR3 runs from the conserved cysteine through the conserved F or W. D genes are given only for firm matches. Expanded clones get a size class; other rows say once, few or many, or leave the size out.

J: TRBJ2-1; D: TRBD2; size: -; V: TRBV6-6; DNA: TGTGCCAGCCCCTCCAAGCCGGGAGGGATGGGGGAGCAGTTCTTC; CDR3: CASPSKPGGMGEQFF
J: TRBJ1-3; D: TRBD1; size: -; V: TRBV29-1; DNA: TGCAGCGTTGATGAATGGGGACAGGCTGGAAACACCATATATTTT; CDR3: CSVDEWGQAGNTIYF
J: TRBJ2-7; D: TRBD2; size: -; V: TRBV29-1; DNA: TGCAGCGTTGCCGGGGGGTACACCTACGAGCAGTACTTC; CDR3: CSVAGGYTYEQYF
J: TRBJ2-3; D: TRBD1; size: -; V: TRBV28; DNA: TGTGCCAGCAGTTCACAGGGGGACAGCGCAGATACGCAGTATTTT; CDR3: CASSSQGDSADTQYF
J: TRBJ2-5; D: TRBD2; size: once; V: TRBV4-1; DNA: TGCGCCAGCAGCCAAGCCCCGACTAGCGGGGGGCGGGAGACCCAGTACTTC; CDR3: CASSQAPTSGGRETQYF
J: TRBJ2-5; D: TRBD1; size: -; V: TRBV5-1; DNA: TGCGCCAGCAGCCTGAGGACAGGGGGTTTCCAAGAGACCCAGTACTTC; CDR3: CASSLRTGGFQETQYF
J: TRBJ1-1; D: -; size: -; V: TRBV28; DNA: TGTGCCAGCGGAGCTAGGGCTTTCTTT; CDR3: CASGARAFF
J: TRBJ2-3; D: TRBD1; size: -; V: TRBV5-1; DNA: TGCGCCAGCAGAATGACAGGGGGTGGCGATACGCAGTATTTT; CDR3: CASRMTGGGDTQYF
J: TRBJ1-6; D: -; size: -; V: TRBV6-5; DNA: TGTGCCAGCAGTTACTCTGGACTTAATTCACCCCTCCACTTT; CDR3: CASSYSGLNSPLHF
J: TRBJ2-7; D: -; size: -; V: TRBV28; DNA: TGTGCCAGCAGCCCCTCGGTGATCTACGAGCAGTACTTC; CDR3: CASSPSVIYEQYF
J: TRBJ1-1; D: TRBD1; size: -; V: TRBV10-3; DNA: TGTGCCATCAGGCCGGGACAGGGATACACTGAAGCTTTCTTT; CDR3: CAIRPGQGYTEAFF
J: TRBJ2-3; D: -; size: -; V: TRBV11-3; DNA: TGTGCCAGCAGCTTAGACGCCAGGGGGGTTGGAGATACGCAGTATTTT; CDR3: CASSLDARGVGDTQYF
J: TRBJ2-7; D: -; size: -; V: TRBV2; DNA: TGTGCCAGCCGATCAGACAGTTACGAGCAGTACTTC; CDR3: CASRSDSYEQYF
J: TRBJ2-7; D: -; size: -; V: TRBV21-1; DNA: TGTGCCAGCAGCACCCACAAGGGACTAGTTTACGAGCAGTACTTC; CDR3: CASSTHKGLVYEQYF
J: TRBJ1-1; D: -; size: -; V: TRBV19; DNA: TGTGCCAGTAGTATAATGCCAGGGGTAACTGAAGCTTTCTTT; CDR3: CASSIMPGVTEAFF
J: TRBJ1-1; D: TRBD1; size: -; V: TRBV27; DNA: TGTGCCAGCGGATTGACAGGGAGCACTGAAGCTTTCTTT; CDR3: CASGLTGSTEAFF
J: TRBJ1-3; D: -; size: once; V: TRBV5-1; DNA: TGCGCCAGCAGACATGCTTTAGGCGGCGACTCTGGAAACACCATATATTTT; CDR3: CASRHALGGDSGNTIYF
J: TRBJ1-5; D: -; size: -; V: TRBV7-3; DNA: TGTGCCAGCAGCTTAACGATCGAGGGGCCCCAGCATTTT; CDR3: CASSLTIEGPQHF
J: TRBJ2-1; D: TRBD2; size: once; V: TRBV14; DNA: TGTGCCAGCAGCCAGACTTTGACTAGCGTAGGCGATGAGCAGTTCTTC; CDR3: CASSQTLTSVGDEQFF
J: TRBJ2-5; D: -; size: -; V: TRBV18; DNA: TGTGCCAGCTCACCGACCGGGTCCCCAGGGAAATCCCCCTCCCTAGGGACCCAGTACTTC; CDR3: CASSPTGSPGKSPSLGTQYF
J: TRBJ1-3; D: -; size: -; V: TRBV4-2; DNA: TGTGCCAGCAGCCAAGACCTCGGAGCTCATGGAAACACCATATATTTT; CDR3: CASSQDLGAHGNTIYF
J: TRBJ1-5; D: -; size: -; V: TRBV27; DNA: TGTGCCAGCAGTCCCATCGGGGGGCAGGGGATGGATCAGCCCCAGCATTTT; CDR3: CASSPIGGQGMDQPQHF
J: TRBJ2-7; D: -; size: -; V: TRBV9; DNA: TGTGCCACTAGCTACGAGCAGTACTTC; CDR3: CATSYEQYF
J: TRBJ2-1; D: TRBD2; size: -; V: TRBV4-3; DNA: TGCGCCAGCAGCCATCTTACAGGGGGGGGACTAGCGGCATACAATGAGCAGTTCTTC; CDR3: CASSHLTGGGLAAYNEQFF
J: TRBJ2-3; D: TRBD1; size: -; V: TRBV7-8; DNA: TGTGCCAGCCGACAGGGAGATACGCAGTATTTT; CDR3: CASRQGDTQYF
J: TRBJ2-5; D: -; size: -; V: TRBV19; DNA: TGTGCCAGTATTCCCTTAAAGGGGCCGGAGACCCAGTACTTC; CDR3: CASIPLKGPETQYF
J: TRBJ1-1; D: -; size: -; V: TRBV6-1; DNA: TGTGCCAGCAGTGCTAGCCCAAGTGAGAACACTGAAGCTTTCTTT; CDR3: CASSASPSENTEAFF
J: TRBJ1-2; D: -; size: -; V: TRBV9; DNA: TGTGCCAGCAGCGTAGACTCAAGTCCGGCGGAGTATTATGGCTACACCTTC; CDR3: CASSVDSSPAEYYGYTF
J: TRBJ2-5; D: -; size: -; V: TRBV28; DNA: TGTGCCAGCAGTACGGGACACTCGCAAGAGACCCAGTACTTC; CDR3: CASSTGHSQETQYF
J: TRBJ2-7; D: -; size: -; V: TRBV27; DNA: TGTGCCAGCAACCTTCGTAGGGACTTACACTACGAGCAGTACTTC; CDR3: CASNLRRDLHYEQYF
J: TRBJ1-2; D: -; size: once; V: TRBV5-8; DNA: TGTGCCAGCAGCTTGGCTGGGGGCAACTATGGCTACACCTTC; CDR3: CASSLAGGNYGYTF
J: TRBJ2-7; D: -; size: -; V: TRBV6-1; DNA: TGTGCCAGCAGTGAAGGCGCTGGGAGCTCCTACGAGCAGTACTTC; CDR3: CASSEGAGSSYEQYF
J: TRBJ2-7; D: -; size: -; V: TRBV5-4; DNA: TGTGCCAGCAGCTTGCAGGGGAGCTACGAGCAGTACTTC; CDR3: CASSLQGSYEQYF
J: TRBJ1-2; D: -; size: -; V: TRBV7-9; DNA: TGTGCCAGCGGGATGTTGGGGCCTAAGGGCTACACCTTC; CDR3: CASGMLGPKGYTF
J: TRBJ1-2; D: TRBD1; size: -; V: TRBV2; DNA: TGTGCCAGCGGAAGGGACAGGGGTCCCTATGGCTACACCTTC; CDR3: CASGRDRGPYGYTF
J: TRBJ2-7; D: TRBD1; size: -; V: TRBV5-5; DNA: TGTGCCAGCAGCCTGGGACAGGGGTCCTACGAGCAGTACTTC; CDR3: CASSLGQGSYEQYF
J: TRBJ1-1; D: -; size: once; V: TRBV6-5; DNA: TGTGCCAGCAGTGGAGTACTTGACGGCTACGAAGCTTTCTTT; CDR3: CASSGVLDGYEAFF
J: TRBJ2-2; D: -; size: -; V: TRBV27; DNA: TGTGCCAGCAGTTTAAATTTAGCCGGGGAGCTGTTTTTT; CDR3: CASSLNLAGELFF
J: TRBJ2-3; D: TRBD1; size: once; V: TRBV7-9; DNA: TGTGCCAGCAGCTTAATACAGGGGGCAACAGATACGCAGTATTTT; CDR3: CASSLIQGATDTQYF
J: TRBJ2-1; D: TRBD2; size: -; V: TRBV7-9; DNA: TGTGCCAGCAGCTTGACTAGCGGGAGGGTCTGGGGTGAGCAGTTCTTC; CDR3: CASSLTSGRVWGEQFF
J: TRBJ1-1; D: -; size: -; V: TRBV5-4; DNA: TGTGCCAGCAGCTTGTGGGGCGGAATGTCTGAAGCTTTCTTT; CDR3: CASSLWGGMSEAFF
J: TRBJ1-2; D: -; size: -; V: TRBV28; DNA: TGTGCCAGCAGTTTTGGCAGGGCGGCCGGCTACACCTTC; CDR3: CASSFGRAAGYTF
J: TRBJ2-1; D: -; size: once; V: TRBV7-6; DNA: TGTGCCAGCAGCTCGTTCGGCGAGGGTGAGCAGTTCTTC; CDR3: CASSSFGEGEQFF
J: TRBJ1-2; D: -; size: -; V: TRBV20-1; DNA: TGCAGTGCCCCTCCCCCCGGCTACACCTTC; CDR3: CSAPPPGYTF
J: TRBJ1-4; D: -; size: -; V: TRBV4-1; DNA: TGCGCCAGCAGCCGTGCTGGAGCCCGAGCAACTAATGAAAAACTGTTTTTT; CDR3: CASSRAGARATNEKLFF
J: TRBJ2-7; D: -; size: -; V: TRBV5-5; DNA: TGTGCCAGCAGCTTGAGTGGCAGGTCCACCTACGAGCAGTACTTC; CDR3: CASSLSGRSTYEQYF
J: TRBJ2-1; D: TRBD1; size: -; V: TRBV18; DNA: TGTGCCAGCTCACAGACCGACAGGGGGCCGAACCACAATGAGCAGTTCTTC; CDR3: CASSQTDRGPNHNEQFF
J: TRBJ1-4; D: TRBD1; size: -; V: TRBV5-1; DNA: TGCGCCAGCAGCTTTTTGACAGGGACCCTCTCTCCTAATGAAAAACTGTTTTTT; CDR3: CASSFLTGTLSPNEKLFF
J: TRBJ2-7; D: -; size: -; V: TRBV5-1; DNA: TGCGCCAGCAGCTTTCAGGGCCCGTACGAGCAGTACTTC; CDR3: CASSFQGPYEQYF
J: TRBJ2-1; D: -; size: once; V: TRBV15; DNA: TGTGCCACCAGTGATCGAGGACACTCAAGAAATGAGCAGTTCTTC; CDR3: CATSDRGHSRNEQFF
J: TRBJ2-7; D: -; size: -; V: TRBV15; DNA: TGTGCCACCAGCAGAGTCGCGGCGGGAGAGCAGTACTTC; CDR3: CATSRVAAGEQYF
J: TRBJ1-6; D: -; size: -; V: TRBV18; DNA: TGTGCCAGCTCACCGTCAGGGGTTGATTCACCCCTCCACTTT; CDR3: CASSPSGVDSPLHF
J: TRBJ2-4; D: TRBD1; size: -; V: TRBV5-1; DNA: TGCGCCAGCAGCTCCGAACAGGGGACCAAAAACATTCAGTACTTC; CDR3: CASSSEQGTKNIQYF
J: TRBJ2-3; D: TRBD2; size: -; V: TRBV7-3; DNA: TGTGCCAGCAGCTCCGGACTAGCGGGGGGGCCGGGGACAGATACGCAGTATTTT; CDR3: CASSSGLAGGPGTDTQYF
J: TRBJ1-2; D: TRBD1; size: -; V: TRBV10-3; DNA: TGTGCCATCAGAGGAGCAGGGGGCCTGGAATATGGCTACACCTTC; CDR3: CAIRGAGGLEYGYTF